This entry features one T cell receptor (beta chain) sequence. The antigen it recognizes is unknown. Qualities for individual bases were not recorded, and no much larger clone is one base off. The data belong to a study of beta chain features in type 1 diabetes (dated by TCRdb to between 2018 and 2020). A note on the overall study: No differences in mean age, gender distribution, total cell number or subset yield were found between patients and healthy donors. Across all samples, 90 million to 130 million sorted cells were examined, and cell number per subset correlated strongly with RNA yield. In the study, recently diagnosed type 1 diabetes patients and matched healthy donors were compared on the TCRB repertoires of their sorted circulating CD4+ T cell subsets. Whereas all 28 donors provided naive and central memory subsets, regulatory and stem cell-like memory subsets were isolated from just 8 patients and about 8 healthy donors. Here is what the overall study found, with its caveats: PCR may preferentially amplify shorter templates, but because patient and control samples were amplified and corrected together, any resulting skew would affect both groups equally. Sequencing cDNA rather than genomic DNA could over-represent highly expressing activated cells, although activation and CD3 levels did not differ between groups. Because small numbers of individuals were included in the HLA sub-analyses, any influence of HLA type on TCRB rearrangement was left unresolved. Fewer insertions and more nucleotide deletions at VDJ recombination sites were observed in patients with type 1 diabetes, implying thymic rearrangement abnormalities. The naive, central memory and regulatory TCRB repertoires appeared to resemble one another more closely among patients than among healthy donors. In all four CD4+ subsets, TCRB CDR3 length was moderately but significantly shorter in type 1 diabetes patients.

The entire amount of isolated RNA was reverse transcribed using the High Capacity cDNA Reverse Transcription Kit, so the sequenced TCRB transcripts were expressed ones. Naive, central memory and regulatory T cell samples underwent deep immunoSEQ sequencing, averaging around 4 million total reads per sample. After sorted cells were lysed in RLT buffer, RNA was extracted with DNase-treated RNeasy Micro or Mini kits, with the choice depending on cell number. To prevent cross-contamination, every cell subset was processed on its own, while patient and healthy donor samples were processed together. Using the immunoSEQ multiplex PCR, TCRB sequences were amplified from cDNA into 87-bp fragments spanning the CDR3 region. Sequencing of the amplicons was done on the Illumina HiSeq platform. In the source study's methods: Synthetic template baselines were used to correct PCR bias computationally, reads within Hamming distance 2 were collapsed together, and singletons that could not be merged were discarded. Reads were aligned to IMGT to assign V, D and J genes, CDR3 length, and insertions or deletions at six rearrangement sites. Within each subset, clonotype counts were normalized to the number of sorted cells before true diversity and Gini coefficients were calculated with the tcR R package. The overlap coefficient, calculated on TCRB nucleotide sequences, was used to measure repertoire sharing. Out-of-frame TCRB sequences from naive cells were analyzed to stand in for the pre-selection repertoire. TCRdb re-hosts the immuneACCESS table, in-frame sequences only. Its copies lack some clones; in the studies checked, an unresolved V gene accounts for under half of them, and the cause for the rest is not known. V, J and clone size are those of that table, while D and trimming were read from the DNA. The sample profile shows hundreds of thousands of clones; over 11% of them were found once. The leading ten clones occupy roughly 0.04% of the sample.

Each donor gave one peripheral blood draw, averaging around 120 mL, which was collected into heparinised tubes. A BD FACSAria II was used to sort naive, central memory, regulatory and stem cell-like memory CD4+ T cells with a panel that included CD45RO, CCR7, CD25, CD127, CD95 and CD27. All sorted populations exceeded 95% purity. PBMCs were isolated immediately by Lymphoprep density gradient centrifugation and stained directly without culture. To minimize batch effects, samples were stained and sorted in pairs, one healthy donor with one patient per experiment. The source is a man aged 18-30 years with type 1 diabetes. The specimen was naive CD4+ T cells from blood. Interpreted using the paper, the cell subset or site label stands for: true naive CD4+ T cells.

The DNA reads as follows: TGTGCCAGCAGCCTACAGGGGTTGAGCACTGAAGCTTTCTTT. Protein translation: CASSLQGLSTEAFF. This receptor chain uses TRBV7-3 and TRBJ1-1, with 7 central nucleotides matching TRBD1. Measured from the cysteine to the phenylalanine, the CDR3 is 14 residues long. Of the read, only the CDR3 DNA is kept; its 42 bases are in frame from base 1. Reading the germline V gene gives CDR1 SGHTA and CDR2 FQGTGA. Compared with germline, V lacks 5 bases and J lacks 4 bases; bases without a gene match: 7.